The 3 T cell receptor beta chains reported below all come from one sample, sequenced in a study of TET2 disruption in CD19-targeted CAR T cells. What these receptors recognize is not known. The data were produced by immunoSEQ multiplex PCR, yet TCRdb's version contains in-frame clones alone and is incomplete. Recorded for this sample: roughly 26,000 clones. Treatment of the sample: autologous CTL019 cells: CD19 CAR with 4-1BB and CD3 zeta domains. Sample: CD8- CAR+ T cells sorted from cultured blood T cells, taken for CD19 CAR T cell therapy. Noted subset: CD8-negative CAR-positive T cells from the infusion product. The source of these receptors is a man in his 70s with chronic lymphocytic leukemia.

CDR3 in amino acids: CASSLAEGHYGQYF. The sequenced CDR3 bases are TGTGCCAGCAGCTTAGCAGAGGGGCACTATGGT. The chain links TRBV7-9 to TRBJ2-4, with D perhaps TRBD1 or TRBD2 (5 bases each). The read ends 3 residues shy of where the CDR3 ends; the end is completed using the germline J gene. CDR3 length: 14 amino acids. Looked up from germline, CDR1 is SEHNR and CDR2 is FQNEAQ (reference sequence).

About this clone itself: The junction differs from germline at one of its ends, possibly a read error. The CDR3 extends 3 residues past the end of the read, so its final part is completed from the germline J gene. Different DNA sequences within this sample yield the same CDR3. The chain is built from TRBV7-9 and TRBJ1-2; TRBD1 matches 7 bases. Germline CDR1 and CDR2: SEHNR and FQNEAQ (reference sequence). This CDR3 is 15 amino acids long. The sequenced part of the CDR3 DNA is TGTGCCAGCAGCTCCCCGCAGGGGGGATTCTATGGT. Its translation is CASSSPQGGFYG. The whole CDR3 region reads CASSSPQGGFYGYTF.

On this clone: The missing CDR3 end, 3 residues past where the read stops, is filled in from the germline J gene. The rearrangement uses TRBV11-2 and TRBJ1-4, with D hard to call. Germline loops: CDR1 SGHAT, CDR2 FQNNGV. This CDR3 region has 14 residues. V was pared by 4 bases and J by 4 bases, with 10 bases between. The CDR3 here is CASSSQAFNEKLFF. The DNA read from the CDR3 is TGTGCCAGCAGCTCGCAGGCCTTTAATGAAAAA.